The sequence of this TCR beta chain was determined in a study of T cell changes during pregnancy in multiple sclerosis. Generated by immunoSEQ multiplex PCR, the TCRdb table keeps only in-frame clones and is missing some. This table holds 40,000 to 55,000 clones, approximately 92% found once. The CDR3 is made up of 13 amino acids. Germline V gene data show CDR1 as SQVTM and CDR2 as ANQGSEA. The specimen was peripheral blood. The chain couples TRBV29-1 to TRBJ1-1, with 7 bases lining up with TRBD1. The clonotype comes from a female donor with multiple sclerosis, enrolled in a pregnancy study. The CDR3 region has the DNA TGCAGTACAGGGGAGGCGACGAACACTGAAGCTTTCTTT. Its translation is CSTGEATNTEAFF.